Listed below are T cell receptor beta chains from one sample, sequenced in a study of shared clonotypes between healthy human individuals. Some clones are missing from TCRdb's copy, which holds only in-frame ones; the method was immunoSEQ multiplex PCR. This table holds roughly 2.2 million clones, 80% to 95% found once. Sequencing used naive CD4+ T cells from PBMCs. The receptors were gathered from a man aged 18 to 35 in good health. Some clones in this sample may be carry-over from other donors' samples. Both conserved end residues are part of each CDR3. The D gene is left open where the match is weak. Expanded clones are given a class, and other clones once, few, many or no size at all.

clone size	D gene	J gene	V gene	CDR3 DNA	CDR3 protein
-	TRBD2	TRBJ2-5	TRBV7-9	TGTGCCAGCAGCTTAGGGGAGCGGGAGAGGCAAGAGACCCAGTACTTC	CASSLGERERQETQYF
-	TRBD2	TRBJ2-5	TRBV5-4	TGTGCCAGCAGCTTGAAGCTAGCGGGAGAAGAGACCCAGTACTTC	CASSLKLAGEETQYF
-	-	TRBJ2-7	TRBV19	TGTGCCAGTAGTGCCCTGTCGGGTGGACCCTACGAGCAGTACTTC	CASSALSGGPYEQYF
-	-	TRBJ2-7	TRBV6-6	TGTGCCAGCAGTTACTCGACCGAGCAGTACTTC	CASSYSTEQYF
once	TRBD1	TRBJ2-5	TRBV14	TGTGCCAGCAGCCAGAGAGGACAGGGAGTCCGCGAGACCCAGTACTTC	CASSQRGQGVRETQYF
once	-	TRBJ1-1	TRBV27	TGTGCCAGCAGTCACCCCCCAGACAAGAACACTGAAGCTTTCTTT	CASSHPPDKNTEAFF
few	-	TRBJ1-2	TRBV6-5	TGTGCCAGCAGTTACGCCTTGGAGAGGGCTTTCACCTTC	CASSYALERAFTF
-	TRBD1	TRBJ2-6	TRBV5-6	TGTGCCAGCAGCTCCGCTGGGACAGGGGTTGTAGCTGGGGCCAACGTCCTGACTTTC	CASSSAGTGVVAGANVLTF
few	-	TRBJ1-5	TRBV5-6	TGTGCCAGCAGCTCTGGGAGGGCCCAGCCCCAGCATTTT	CASSSGRAQPQHF
-	TRBD1	TRBJ2-7	TRBV6-5	TGTGCCAGCAGTTACCGCTCCGGGACAGGCCGCTACGAGCAGTACTTC	CASSYRSGTGRYEQYF
-	-	TRBJ2-7	TRBV7-9	TGTGCCAGCAGCCCGCCCCCCGAGGGGCAGTACTTC	CASSPPPEGQYF
-	-	TRBJ2-1	TRBV2	TGTGCCAGCAGTGAGAGAGGGCCTATCAGCTCCTACAATGAGCAGTTCTTC	CASSERGPISSYNEQFF
-	TRBD2	TRBJ2-5	TRBV7-2	TGTGCCAGCCGGGGGGGCGGGAGCCAAGAGACCCAGTACTTC	CASRGGGSQETQYF
-	-	TRBJ2-5	TRBV6-4	TGTGCCAGCAGTGCCTCTCACGACCGACAAGAGACCCAGTACTTC	CASSASHDRQETQYF
-	TRBD1	TRBJ1-6	TRBV6-1	TGTGCCAGCAGTGGCCCCCAGGGGGGATATAATTCACCCCTCCACTTT	CASSGPQGGYNSPLHF
-	-	TRBJ2-1	TRBV6-6	TGTGCCAGCAGCCCCTCGGGCAATGAGCAGTTCTTC	CASSPSGNEQFF